These 26 T cell receptor beta chains came from one sample sequenced in a study of shared clonotypes between healthy human individuals (dated by TCRdb to the early 2020s). Library method: the immunoSEQ multiplex PCR assay. The clones in this table, taken by TCRdb from immuneACCESS, are in-frame only. Not every clone is retained; where verified, under half of the shortfall comes from an unresolved V gene, and the cause of the rest is unknown. Across this sample there are around 2,100,000 clones, with about 95% seen only once. The top ten constitute 0.95% to 1.5% of the sample. CD8 naive samples consisted of CD45RO-negative cells that were positively selected for CCR7, yielding a CD45RA+CCR7+ population without TemRA cells. Material: naive CD8+ T cells sorted from blood. The label giving this sample's cell subset or site can be read as: CD45RA+CCR7+. The source of these receptors is a man aged 18 to 29 in good health.

The V and J genes are TRBV10-1 and TRBJ2-7, with D unresolved. The CDR3 spans 14 residues. Germline assignment: CDR1 WNHNN and CDR2 SYGVQD (reference sequence). Trimming removed 2 bases from V and 1 base from J, with 9 bases in between. This CDR3 is CASSEPEGSYEQYF. The CDR3 DNA is TGCGCCAGCAGTGAGCCGGAAGGGTCCTACGAGCAGTACTTC.

The V and J genes are TRBV5-8 and TRBJ2-1; D possibly corresponds to TRBD2 (7 bases). The CDR3 is 14 residues long. V was pared by 4 bases and J by 8 bases, with 16 bases between. Germline CDR1 SGHTS, CDR2 YDEGEE. CDR3 in DNA: TGTGCCAGCAGCCGTACTAGCGAGGGGGATGAGCAGTTCTTC. Amino acids: CASSRTSEGDEQFF. Together with reference TRBV5-8 and TRBJ2-1, the CDR3 gives the full variable domain: EAGVTQSPTHLIKTRGQQATLRCSPISGHTSVYWYQQALGLGLQFLLWYDEGEERNRGNFPPRFSGRQFPNYSSELNVNALELEDSALYLCASSRTSEGDEQFFGPGTRLTVL.

The rearrangement joins TRBV19 to TRBJ1-5; 8 bases fit TRBD1. CDR1 and CDR2 from the germline V gene are LNHDA and SQIVND (reference sequence). V shed 10 bases and J 2 bases; nucleotides not matched to a gene: 7. The CDR3 sequence is 14 residues long. CDR3 sequence: CATCDRGGNQPQHF. Written as DNA, the CDR3 is TGTGCCACCTGCGACAGGGGAGGCAATCAGCCCCAGCATTTT. The full variable domain, its missing parts supplied by reference TRBV19 and TRBJ1-5, is DGGITQSPKYLFRKEGQNVTLSCEQNLNHDAMYWYRQDPGQGLRLIYYSQIVNDFQKGDIAEGYSVSREKKESFPLTVTSAQKNPTAFYLCATCDRGGNQPQHFGDGTRLSIL.

The rearrangement links TRBV6-4 to TRBJ1-4, with TRBD1 as a possible D gene (6 bases). The CDR3 runs 16 residues. Germline values: CDR1 MRHNA, CDR2 SNTAGT. Trimming removed 3 bases at V and 2 bases at J, with 13 bases between. The CDR3 DNA reads as TGTGCCAGCAGTGATTTCGGACAGCTTACTAATGAAAAACTGTTTTTT. The encoded protein is CASSDFGQLTNEKLFF.

The CDR3 here is CASSSRDIPYGYTF. The DNA of the CDR3 is TGTGCCAGCAGCTCCCGGGACATACCCTATGGCTACACCTTC. The genes are TRBV13 and TRBJ1-2; maybe TRBD1 (6 bases). The V gene lost 4 bases and the J gene lost 4 bases, with 13 bases spanning the gap. Germline loops: CDR1 PRHDT, CDR2 FYEKMQ (reference sequence). There are 14 residues in the CDR3.

The gene calls are TRBV9 and TRBJ2-3; a possible D gene is TRBD2 (5 bases). The CDR3 spans 15 residues. V was pared by 0 bases and J by 6 bases, with 14 bases between. From germline, CDR1 is SGDLS and CDR2 YYNGEE. The CDR3 loop reads CASSVGYASSDTQYF. CDR3 bases: TGTGCCAGCAGCGTAGGTTACGCTAGCTCCGATACGCAGTATTTT.

For the CDR3, the DNA is TGTGCCAGCAGCGTAGACCCCAGGGGTGACCTAGCCAAAAACATTCAGTACTTC. It encodes CASSVDPRGDLAKNIQYF. The chain employs TRBV9 and TRBJ2-4, with D maybe TRBD1 (6 bases). The V end was cut by 0 bases, the J end by 0 bases, with 16 bases between. CDR1 SGDLS and CDR2 YYNGEE come from the germline V gene. The CDR3 is 18 residues long. The entire variable domain, with the rest obtained from reference TRBV9 and TRBJ2-4, is as follows: DSGVTQTPKHLITATGQRVTLRCSPRSGDLSVYWYQQSLDQGLQFLIQYYNGEERAKGNILERFSAQQFPDLHSELNLSSLELGDSALYFCASSVDPRGDLAKNIQYFGAGTRLSVL.

The chain carries TRBV13 and TRBJ1-6; no definite D call. The CDR3 runs to 12 residues. The germline V gene has CDR1 PRHDT and CDR2 FYEKMQ (reference sequence). Trimming took off 0 bases at V and 8 bases at J, with 2 bases between the two ends. Written as DNA, the CDR3 is TGTGCCAGCAGCTTAGGGTATTCACCCCTCCACTTT. Translation gives CASSLGYSPLHF.

CDR3 in amino acids: CASSIASTNEQFF. DNA of the CDR3: TGTGCCAGTAGTATAGCCAGTACCAATGAGCAGTTCTTC. The rearrangement uses TRBV19 and TRBJ2-1; D not resolved. Germline assignment: CDR1 LNHDA and CDR2 SQIVND (reference sequence). V lost 1 base to trimming and J lost 6 bases, with 7 bases between them. This CDR3 is built from 13 residues.

The genes are TRBV7-6 and TRBJ2-1, with 8 bases lining up with TRBD2. V trimming: 1 base; J trimming: 4 bases; junction bases outside the gene matches: 9. Germline CDR1 is SGHVS and CDR2 is FNYEAQ. CDR3 size: 17 residues. The CDR3 DNA reads as TGTGCCAGCAGCTTAGAAAACGGGAGGGCCACGTACAATGAGCAGTTCTTC. Protein sequence: CASSLENGRATYNEQFF.

This clone came up a few times. Other DNA sequences of this sample code for an identical CDR3. This chain joins TRBV9 and TRBJ1-1; tentative D call: TRBD1 (5 bases). The CDR3 loop spans 12 amino acids. V lost 2 bases and J 4 bases, leaving 6 bases between the germline ends. The V gene's germline CDR1 is SGDLS and CDR2 YYNGEE. Here the CDR3 reads CASSVGGTEAFF. In nucleotides, the CDR3 is TGTGCCAGCAGCGTCGGGGGCACTGAAGCTTTCTTT.

As regards this clone: The same CDR3 can be traced to other DNA sequences in this sample. The chain carries TRBV7-9 and TRBJ2-7, with 7 nucleotides matching TRBD2. The CDR3 extends over 14 amino acids. Germline V gene data show CDR1 as SEHNR and CDR2 as FQNEAQ (reference sequence). V lost 5 bases, J lost 1 base, and 5 bases stayed unmatched. DNA of the CDR3: TGTGCCAGCAGCCCATCCGGGGGGTCCTACGAGCAGTACTTC. Translation gives CASSPSGGSYEQYF. The full variable domain, its missing parts supplied by reference TRBV7-9 and TRBJ2-7, is DTGVSQNPRHKITKRGQNVTFRCDPISEHNRLYWYRQTLGQGPEFLTYFQNEAQLEKSRLLSDRFSAERPKGSFSTLEIQRTEQGDSAMYLCASSPSGGSYEQYFGPGTRLTVT.

The J gene is TRBJ2-5, the V gene TRBV5-4, with 9 bases fitting TRBD1. V dropped 3 bases and J dropped 5; count of bases not matched to a gene: 11. Germline V gives CDR1 SGHNT, CDR2 YYREEE (reference sequence). The CDR3 sequence is 16 residues long. CDR3: CASSSLQGAMRETQYF. DNA of the CDR3: TGTGCCAGCAGCTCTCTACAGGGGGCTATGAGGGAGACCCAGTACTTC.

The chain recombines TRBV29-1 with TRBJ2-3; D not resolved. Trimming removed 3 bases from V and 0 bases from J, with 16 bases in between. Germline V gene data show CDR1 as SQVTM and CDR2 as ANQGSEA. The CDR3 is 16 amino acids. CDR3 region: CSVDRRIQISTDTQYF. CDR3 coding DNA: TGCAGCGTTGATAGGAGAATCCAGATCAGCACAGATACGCAGTATTTT.

The chain uses TRBV25-1 and TRBJ1-3; D not resolved. Looked up from germline, CDR1 is MGHDK and CDR2 is SYGVNS. V gave up 3 bases and J gave up 1 base, with 10 bases separating them. This CDR3 is 15 amino acids long. DNA for the CDR3: TGTGCCAGCAGTGATTTTTCCCTATCTGGAAACACCATATATTTT. Protein: CASSDFSLSGNTIYF.

The V gene is TRBV4-1, the J gene TRBJ2-7; TRBD1 is a possible D gene (6 bases). V shed 2 bases and J shed 5 bases, with 10 bases lying between them. The CDR3 is 13 amino acids. Germline CDR1 and CDR2: MGHRA and YSYEKL. CDR3 protein: CASSQIQGNEQYF. CDR3 DNA: TGCGCCAGCAGCCAAATACAGGGAAACGAGCAGTACTTC.

The chain is built from TRBV11-2 and TRBJ1-4; D remains ambiguous. This CDR3 is 15 amino acids long. Per the germline V gene, CDR1 is SGHAT and CDR2 is FQNNGV. The V gene lost 1 base and the J gene lost 1 base, with 7 bases spanning the gap. This chain's CDR3 is CASSLVGGTNEKLFF. The CDR3 region has the DNA TGTGCCAGCAGCTTAGTCGGCGGAACTAATGAAAAACTGTTTTTT.

This chain links TRBV7-6 with TRBJ2-7; 8 nucleotides match TRBD1. Germline trimming cut 4 bases from V and 2 bases from J; bases unmatched to any gene: 7. The CDR3 totals 15 residues. Germline V gives CDR1 SGHVS, CDR2 FNYEAQ. CDR3 sequence: CASSYSGTGTYEQYF. CDR3 bases: TGTGCCAGCAGCTACTCCGGGACAGGTACCTACGAGCAGTACTTC.

V gene TRBV25-1 combines with J gene TRBJ1-1, with 8 bases that match TRBD1. V lost 8 bases and J lost 6; bases outside the gene matches: 8. The CDR3 is 13 residues long. In germline, CDR1 is MGHDK, CDR2 SYGVNS. CDR3 sequence reads: CASSQGGRAEAFF. The CDR3 DNA reads TGTGCCAGCTCACAGGGGGGGAGGGCTGAAGCTTTCTTT.

This clone was found once. V and J are TRBV27 and TRBJ2-7; D possibly corresponds to TRBD2 (7 bases). V gave up 5 bases and J gave up 3 bases, with 20 bases separating them. This CDR3 spans 16 amino acids. CDR1 is MNHEY, CDR2 SMNVEV, per germline (reference sequence). CDR3 nucleotides: TGTGCCAGCAGTCCCTCCTGGGGGGGCGCCGTCTACGAGCAGTACTTC. Its protein product is CASSPSWGGAVYEQYF.

This clone is a singleton in its sample. This sequence joins TRBV28 and TRBJ1-1; D uncertain. Looked up from germline, CDR1 is MDHEN and CDR2 is SYDVKM. This CDR3 contains 14 residues. Between the trimmed V and J ends, which lost 1 base and 8 bases, there was a span of 14 bases. CDR3 DNA sequence: TGTGCCAGCAGTTTATTCTCGGAGTTGGAAGAAGCTTTCTTT. Amino acid sequence: CASSLFSELEEAFF.

Here the CDR3 reads CASSRTGYSYEQYF. As DNA, the CDR3 is TGTGCCAGCAGCCGCACAGGGTACTCCTACGAGCAGTACTTC. The chain has TRBV14 and TRBJ2-7; possible D gene TRBD1, 6 bases. The CDR3 covers 14 residues. Germline-derived CDR1 and CDR2 are SGHDN and FVKESK. The germline V and J ends were trimmed by 4 bases and 0 bases, with 10 bases remaining between them.

The chain joins TRBV4-3 to TRBJ2-2; 7 bases map to TRBD2. Germline-derived CDR1 and CDR2 are LGHNA and YSLEER. CDR3 length equals 21 residues. Germline trimming cut 0 bases from V and 3 bases from J; bases unmatched to any gene: 19. The CDR3 nucleotides read TGCGCCAGCAGCCAAGATGACCCCAATCGAGGACTAGAGCTAGACACCGGGGAGCTGTTTTTT. This encodes CASSQDDPNRGLELDTGELFF.

About this clone itself: Other DNA sequences in the same sample also yield this CDR3. This sequence joins TRBV27 and TRBJ2-3; D is unclear. The CDR3 totals 11 residues. Trimming stripped 3 bases from V and 5 bases from J, with 3 bases between. CDR1 and CDR2 (germline): MNHEY, SMNVEV (reference sequence). CDR3 loop: CASSFLDTQYF. CDR3 nucleotides: TGTGCCAGCAGTTTCTTAGATACGCAGTATTTT.

For this clone: A read error may account for a junction end that differs from germline. This chain connects TRBV7-7 to TRBJ2-1; D unresolved. This CDR3 has 13 residues. Per germline, CDR1 SSHAT and CDR2 FNYEAQ (reference sequence). The CDR3 DNA follows: TGTGCTAGCAGCACAACTGCGCCTGATGAGCAGTTCTTC. This gives the protein CASSTTAPDEQFF.

V is TRBV28 and J is TRBJ2-5; TRBD2 might be the D (6 bases). The germline V and J ends were trimmed by 3 bases and 3 bases, with 14 bases remaining between them. The V gene's germline CDR1 is MDHEN and CDR2 SYDVKM. The CDR3 sequence is 15 residues long. The CDR3 is CASSLGLAIKETQYF. The DNA of the CDR3 is TGTGCCAGCAGTTTGGGGCTAGCGATAAAAGAGACCCAGTACTTC. The full variable domain, completed using reference TRBV28 and TRBJ2-5, is DVKVTQSSRYLVKRTGEKVFLECVQDMDHENMFWYRQDPGLGLRLIYFSYDVKMKEKGDIPEGYSVSREKKERFSLILESASTNQTSMYLCASSLGLAIKETQYFGPGTRLLVL.